Below, 7 T cell receptor beta chains from the same sample are listed, as sequenced in a study of blood T cell repertoires in COVID-19. Measured with immunoSEQ multiplex PCR; TCRdb has only the in-frame clones, and not every one. The table has about 44,000 clones, 75% to 90% seen once. Sequencing was carried out using peripheral blood. The receptors were gathered from a woman aged 40 to 49 with acute or convalescent COVID-19.

The genes are TRBV28 and TRBJ2-1; 8 nucleotides align to TRBD2. The CDR3 has 14 residues. Per germline, CDR1 MDHEN and CDR2 SYDVKM. Germline trimming cut 7 bases from V and 4 bases from J; bases unmatched to any gene: 6. CDR3 DNA sequence: TGTGCCAGCACCCTAGCGGGCGGTTACAATGAGCAGTTCTTC. This sequence encodes CASTLAGGYNEQFF.

V is TRBV7-8 and J is TRBJ1-5, with D unresolved. The CDR3 sequence is 16 residues long. The ends were cut back, 1 base at V and 3 bases at J, with 13 bases in the middle. Germline V lookup: CDR1 SGHVS, CDR2 FQNEAQ. The CDR3: CASSLGRTDFNQPQHF. The CDR3 region has the DNA TGTGCCAGCAGCTTAGGCAGGACGGACTTCAATCAGCCCCAGCATTTT.

The chain recombines TRBV5-1 with TRBJ1-4, with TRBD1 identical over 8 bases. CDR1 and CDR2 from the germline V gene are SGHRS and YFSETQ. The CDR3 runs to 15 residues. V gave up 0 bases and J gave up 3 bases; unmatched junction bases: 1. The CDR3 sequence is CASSLGTGSNEKLFF. Written as DNA, the CDR3 is TGCGCCAGCAGCTTGGGGACAGGGTCTAATGAAAAACTGTTTTTT.

The V gene is TRBV6-4, the J gene TRBJ2-1, with D perhaps matching TRBD2 (5 bases). Trimming stripped 2 bases from V and 0 bases from J, with 5 bases between. This CDR3 has 14 residues. CDR1 is MRHNA, CDR2 SNTAGT, per germline. DNA of the CDR3: TGTGCCAGCAGTGACGGGAGCTCCTACAATGAGCAGTTCTTC. Translating it yields CASSDGSSYNEQFF.

V gene TRBV28 combines with J gene TRBJ1-5; 7 bases agree with TRBD1. Trimming cost V 6 bases and J 7 bases; bases outside gene matches: 12. The CDR3 length is 15 residues. CDR1 and CDR2 from the germline V gene are MDHEN and SYDVKM. The chain's CDR3 is CASSQPRDRGQPQHF. Written as DNA, the CDR3 is TGTGCCAGCAGCCAACCTCGGGACAGAGGCCAGCCCCAGCATTTT.

The chain is built from TRBV5-1 and TRBJ2-4; 8 bases fit TRBD1. The germline V gene has CDR1 SGHRS and CDR2 YFSETQ. There are 14 residues in the CDR3. J gave up 7 bases and V 4 bases, and 7 bases lay outside the gene matches. In DNA form, the CDR3 reads TGCGCCAGCAGCCCCGGACAGGGCGGTAACATTCAGTACTTC. Protein: CASSPGQGGNIQYF.

The rearrangement links TRBV27 to TRBJ1-5; 7 bases line up with TRBD1. This CDR3 region has 17 residues. Germline V lookup: CDR1 MNHEY, CDR2 SMNVEV (reference sequence). V dropped 8 bases and J dropped 1; count of bases not matched to a gene: 14. The CDR3 loop is CASAARPRTGSNQPQHF. The CDR3 bases are TGTGCCAGCGCGGCGCGACCTCGGACAGGAAGCAATCAGCCCCAGCATTTT.